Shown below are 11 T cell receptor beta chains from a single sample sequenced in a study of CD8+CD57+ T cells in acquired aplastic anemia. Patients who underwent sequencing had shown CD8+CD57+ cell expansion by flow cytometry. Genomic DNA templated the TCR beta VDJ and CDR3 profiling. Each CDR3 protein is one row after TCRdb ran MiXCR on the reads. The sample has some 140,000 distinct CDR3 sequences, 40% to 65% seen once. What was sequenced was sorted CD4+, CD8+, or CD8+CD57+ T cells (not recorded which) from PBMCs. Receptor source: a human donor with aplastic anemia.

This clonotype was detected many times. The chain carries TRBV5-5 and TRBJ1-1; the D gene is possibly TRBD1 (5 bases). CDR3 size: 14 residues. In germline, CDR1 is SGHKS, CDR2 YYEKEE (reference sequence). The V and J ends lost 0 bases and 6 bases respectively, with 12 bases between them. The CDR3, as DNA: TGTGCCAGCAGCTTGGAGGGGAGGGCGGCTGAAGCTTTCTTT. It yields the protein CASSLEGRAAEAFF.

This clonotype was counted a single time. CDR3 region: CSARNQGAREQFF. The CDR3 nucleotides are TGCAGTGCTAGGAACCAGGGGGCCAGAGAGCAGTTCTTC. The V call is TRBV20-1, the J call TRBJ2-1; 8 bases are a match to TRBD1. Per the germline V gene, CDR1 is DFQATT and CDR2 is SNEGSKA (reference sequence). The CDR3 has 13 residues. V lost 3 bases, J lost 10 bases, and 8 bases stayed unmatched.

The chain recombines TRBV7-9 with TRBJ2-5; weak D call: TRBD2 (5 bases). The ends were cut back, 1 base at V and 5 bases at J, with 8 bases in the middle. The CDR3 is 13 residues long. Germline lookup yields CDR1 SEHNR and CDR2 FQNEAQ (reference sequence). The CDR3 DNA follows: TGTGCCAGCAGCTTAGTCGGGGAGGAGACCCAGTACTTC. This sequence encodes CASSLVGEETQYF.

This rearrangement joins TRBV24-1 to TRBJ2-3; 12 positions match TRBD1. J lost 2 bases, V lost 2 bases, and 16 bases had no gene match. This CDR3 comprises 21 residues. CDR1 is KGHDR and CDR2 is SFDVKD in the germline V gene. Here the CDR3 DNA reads TGTGCCACCAGTGATTCCGTCAACCGGGACAGGGGGCTTCTTGACACAGATACGCAGTATTTT. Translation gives CATSDSVNRDRGLLDTDTQYF.

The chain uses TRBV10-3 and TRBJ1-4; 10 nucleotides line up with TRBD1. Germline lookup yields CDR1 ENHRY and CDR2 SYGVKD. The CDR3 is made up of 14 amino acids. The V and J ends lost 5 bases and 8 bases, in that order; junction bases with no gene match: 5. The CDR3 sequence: CAISRTGGNEKLFF. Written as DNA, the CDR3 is TGTGCCATCAGTCGGACAGGGGGAAACGAAAAACTGTTTTTT.

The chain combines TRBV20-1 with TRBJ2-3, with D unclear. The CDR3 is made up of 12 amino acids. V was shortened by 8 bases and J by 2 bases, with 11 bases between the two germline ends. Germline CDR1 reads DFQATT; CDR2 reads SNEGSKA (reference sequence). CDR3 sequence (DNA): TGCAGTACTACGAGCCTCACAGATACGCAGTATTTT. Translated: CSTTSLTDTQYF.

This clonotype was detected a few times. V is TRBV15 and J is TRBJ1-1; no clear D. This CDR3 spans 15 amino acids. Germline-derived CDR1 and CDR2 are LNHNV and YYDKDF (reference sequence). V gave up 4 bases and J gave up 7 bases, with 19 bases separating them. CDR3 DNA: TGTGCCACCAGCATTGAAGAAGGGTCGAGGGATGAAGCTTTCTTT. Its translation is CATSIEEGSRDEAFF.

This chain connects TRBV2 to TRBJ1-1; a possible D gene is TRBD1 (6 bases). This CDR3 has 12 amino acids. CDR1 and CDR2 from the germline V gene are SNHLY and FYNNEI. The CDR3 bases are TGTGCTCTCGGACAGCTTAACACTGAAGCTTTCTTT. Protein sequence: CALGQLNTEAFF.

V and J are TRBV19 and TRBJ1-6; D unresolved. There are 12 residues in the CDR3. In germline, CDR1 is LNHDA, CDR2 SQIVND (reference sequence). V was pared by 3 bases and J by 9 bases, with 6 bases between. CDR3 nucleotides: TGTGCCAGTAGTATTGAGGCTTCACCCCTCCACTTT. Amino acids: CASSIEASPLHF.

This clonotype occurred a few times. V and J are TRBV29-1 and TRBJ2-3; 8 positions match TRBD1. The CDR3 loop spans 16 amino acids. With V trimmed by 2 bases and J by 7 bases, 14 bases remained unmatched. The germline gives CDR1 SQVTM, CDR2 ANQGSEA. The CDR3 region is CSVEPGTGVPSHTQYF. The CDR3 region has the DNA TGCAGCGTTGAACCTGGGACAGGAGTCCCCTCACATACGCAGTATTTT.

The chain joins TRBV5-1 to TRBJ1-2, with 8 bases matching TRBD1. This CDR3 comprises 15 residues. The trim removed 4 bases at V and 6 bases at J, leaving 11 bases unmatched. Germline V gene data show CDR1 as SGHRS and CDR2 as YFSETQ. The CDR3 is CASSRALDRGHGYTF. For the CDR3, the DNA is TGCGCCAGCAGCCGGGCCCTCGACAGGGGACATGGCTACACCTTC.